This T cell receptor beta chain is from a study of blood T cell repertoires in COVID-19. About the study: There were acute and convalescent COVID-19 samples, and they came from the United States, Italy and Spain. PBMCs, B-cell-depleted T cells, or T cells provided the cDNA or gDNA that made up the material.

Original analysis: Using reference gene primer amplification, nucleated cell counts were estimated. Libraries were prepared by immunoSEQ multiplex PCR; TCRdb keeps only in-frame clonotypes and omits some of them. The DNA was the basis for D and trimming; V, J and clone size are from that table. The data show roughly 280,000 clones, approximately 86% seen once. The germline CDR1 and CDR2 sequences are SEHNR and FQNEAQ (reference sequence). The CDR3 runs to 17 residues. V was shortened by 0 bases and J by 2 bases, with 16 bases between the two germline ends. Sequencing was done on a sample of peripheral blood. The clonotype was recovered from a man aged 25-45 years with active or convalescent COVID-19. The chain links TRBV7-9 to TRBJ2-5, with D perhaps matching TRBD1 (5 bases). The CDR3 DNA reads TGTGCCAGCAGCTTAGCGCTAATTATGACAGTACAAGAGACCCAGTACTTC. Its protein product is CASSLALIMTVQETQYF.